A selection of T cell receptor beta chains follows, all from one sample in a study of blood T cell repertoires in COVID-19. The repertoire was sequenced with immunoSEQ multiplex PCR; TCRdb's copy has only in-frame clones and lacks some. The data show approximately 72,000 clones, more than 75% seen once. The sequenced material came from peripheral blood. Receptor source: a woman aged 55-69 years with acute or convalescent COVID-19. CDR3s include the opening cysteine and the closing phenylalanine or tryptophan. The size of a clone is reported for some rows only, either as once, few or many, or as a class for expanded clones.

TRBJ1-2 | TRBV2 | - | CASSDRHYGYTF
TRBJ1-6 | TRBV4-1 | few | CASSQREGYNSPLHF
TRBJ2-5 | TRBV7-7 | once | CASFWGEAGGLQETQYF
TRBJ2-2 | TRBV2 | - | CASTGNANTGELFF
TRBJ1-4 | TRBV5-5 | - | CASSPEGEKLFF
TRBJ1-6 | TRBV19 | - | CASKRAENSPLHF
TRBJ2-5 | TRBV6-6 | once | CASSYSTDQETQYF
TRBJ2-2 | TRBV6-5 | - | CASSFTGRSGELFF
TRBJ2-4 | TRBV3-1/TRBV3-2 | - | CASSHKASPAKNIQYF
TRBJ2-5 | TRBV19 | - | CASSSDRNGAQYF
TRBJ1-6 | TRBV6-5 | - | CASRDTSSYNSPLHF
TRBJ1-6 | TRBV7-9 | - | CASSATGVNSPLHF
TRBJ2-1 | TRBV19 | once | CASSFLAGSYNEQFF
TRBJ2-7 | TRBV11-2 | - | CASSSLAAQYF
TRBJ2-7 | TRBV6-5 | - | CASSYSSSSRYEQYF
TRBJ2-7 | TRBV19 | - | CASSIAGEGSYEQYF
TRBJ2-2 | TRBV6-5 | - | CASSYSARVAGELFF
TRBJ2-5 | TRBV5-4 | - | CASSDRQEETQYF